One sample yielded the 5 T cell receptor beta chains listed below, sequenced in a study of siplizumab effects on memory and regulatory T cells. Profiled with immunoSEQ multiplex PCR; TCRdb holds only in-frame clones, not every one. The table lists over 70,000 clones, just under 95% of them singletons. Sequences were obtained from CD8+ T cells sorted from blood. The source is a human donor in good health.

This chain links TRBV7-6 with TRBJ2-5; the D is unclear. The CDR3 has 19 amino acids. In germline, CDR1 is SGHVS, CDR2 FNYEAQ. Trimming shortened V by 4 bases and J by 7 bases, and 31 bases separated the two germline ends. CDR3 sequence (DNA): TGTGCCAGCAGCTCTCCCGGCTTACGGTCGCGATCCTCGTTAGGGACCCAGTACTTC. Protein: CASSSPGLRSRSSLGTQYF.

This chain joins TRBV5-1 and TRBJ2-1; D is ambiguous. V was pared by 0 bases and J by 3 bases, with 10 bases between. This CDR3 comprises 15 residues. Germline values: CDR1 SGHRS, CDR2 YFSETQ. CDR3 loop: CASSLEYLNYNEQFF. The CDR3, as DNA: TGCGCCAGCAGCTTGGAATATCTGAACTACAATGAGCAGTTCTTC.

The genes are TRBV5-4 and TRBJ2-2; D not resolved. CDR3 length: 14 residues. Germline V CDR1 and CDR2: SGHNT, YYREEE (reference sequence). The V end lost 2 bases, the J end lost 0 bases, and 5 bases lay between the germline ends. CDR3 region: CASSLTANTGELFF. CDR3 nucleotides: TGTGCCAGCAGCTTAACCGCGAACACCGGGGAGCTGTTTTTT.

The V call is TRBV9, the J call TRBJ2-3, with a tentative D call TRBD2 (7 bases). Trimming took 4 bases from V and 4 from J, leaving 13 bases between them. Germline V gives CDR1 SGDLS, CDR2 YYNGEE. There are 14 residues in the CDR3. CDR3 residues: CASSHAGAPDTQYF. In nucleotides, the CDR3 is TGTGCCAGCAGCCACGCGGGGGCACCAGATACGCAGTATTTT.

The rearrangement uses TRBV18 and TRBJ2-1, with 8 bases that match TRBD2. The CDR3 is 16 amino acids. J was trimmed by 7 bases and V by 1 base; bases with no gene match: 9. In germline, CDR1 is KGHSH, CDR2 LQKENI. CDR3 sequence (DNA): TGTGCCAGCTCACCACGTCCGAGCGGGAGAGATAATGAGCAGTTCTTC. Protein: CASSPRPSGRDNEQFF.